Below, 5 T cell receptor beta chains from the same sample are listed, as sequenced in a study of memory CD4+ T cells and cytomegalovirus serostatus. Clones were sequenced by immunoSEQ multiplex PCR, and TCRdb holds only the in-frame ones, with some missing. The sample lists under 40,000 clones, about 80% seen once, with roughly 5.2% in the top ten. The sort gate was single viable CD3+CD4+CD8-CD45RO+ cells for memory CD4+ T cells. Sequenced: memory CD4+ T cells from blood. The source of these receptors is an adult in good health and CMV-seropositive.

The sample holds a few counts of this clone. This chain links TRBV7-2 with TRBJ1-2, with 7 bases lining up with TRBD1. This CDR3 is built from 13 residues. In germline, CDR1 is SGHTA, CDR2 FQGNSA. Germline trimming cut 5 bases from V and 4 bases from J; bases unmatched to any gene: 4. CDR3: CASSVQGIYGYTF. CDR3 DNA: TGTGCCAGCAGCGTACAGGGGATCTATGGCTACACCTTC.

The chain uses TRBV7-3 and TRBJ2-2; 7 nucleotides align to TRBD1. Trimming at V came to 5 bases and at J to 7 bases, leaving 7 bases not matched to a gene. This CDR3 has 14 amino acids. From germline, CDR1 is SGHTA and CDR2 FQGTGA. The CDR3 DNA reads as TGTGCCAGCAGCCAAACGAACAGGGGCGGGGAGCTGTTTTTT. Translating gives CASSQTNRGGELFF.

J is TRBJ1-2 and V is TRBV18; D perhaps matches TRBD1 (5 bases). Germline V CDR1 and CDR2: KGHSH, LQKENI. The CDR3 loop spans 13 amino acids. V gave up 0 bases and J gave up 8 bases, with 10 bases separating them. The chain's CDR3 is CASSPPMGEGYTF. Written as DNA, the CDR3 is TGTGCCAGCTCACCACCGATGGGGGAAGGCTACACCTTC.

The V and J genes are TRBV29-1 and TRBJ2-3; D may be TRBD2 (6 bases). Germline V CDR1 and CDR2: SQVTM, ANQGSEA. V lost 6 bases and J 4 bases, leaving 17 bases between the germline ends. This CDR3 is built from 14 residues. CDR3 nucleotide sequence: TGCAGCGTACCTCCGGGAGACACCCCAGATACGCAGTATTTT. Its protein product is CSVPPGDTPDTQYF.

The gene calls are TRBV28 and TRBJ1-6, with D unclear. Germline CDR1 reads MDHEN; CDR2 reads SYDVKM. The ends were cut back, 2 bases at V and 6 bases at J, with 5 bases in the middle. There are 13 residues in the CDR3. CDR3 sequence reads: CASSLTANSPLHF. For the CDR3, the DNA is TGTGCCAGCAGTTTAACGGCTAATTCACCCCTCCACTTT.